This T cell receptor beta chain appears in the sequencing data of a study of Graves' ophthalmopathy and Graves' hyperthyroidism. This clonotype has a count of ten or more. This CDR3 is 14 amino acids long. Trimming took off 3 bases at V and 3 bases at J, with 11 bases between the two ends. The TCR beta CDR3 regions underwent amplification from RNA transcripts. Scientists carried out first-round RT-PCR using HTBI primers and then a second-round multiplex PCR. TCRdb itself ran the multiplex PCR reads through MiXCR, one entry per CDR3 protein. The profile shows approximately 410,000 distinct CDR3 sequences, approximately 15% of them singletons.

The clonotype originates from a woman between 18 and 29 years old with stable Graves' hyperthyroidism. Sequencing was done on a sample of peripheral blood. The chain couples TRBV12-3 or TRBV12-4 to TRBJ1-1; D remains unclear. CDR3 nucleotides: TGTGCCAGCAGTTTCTGGGCGACGGACACTGAAGCTTTCTTT. It encodes CASSFWATDTEAFF.